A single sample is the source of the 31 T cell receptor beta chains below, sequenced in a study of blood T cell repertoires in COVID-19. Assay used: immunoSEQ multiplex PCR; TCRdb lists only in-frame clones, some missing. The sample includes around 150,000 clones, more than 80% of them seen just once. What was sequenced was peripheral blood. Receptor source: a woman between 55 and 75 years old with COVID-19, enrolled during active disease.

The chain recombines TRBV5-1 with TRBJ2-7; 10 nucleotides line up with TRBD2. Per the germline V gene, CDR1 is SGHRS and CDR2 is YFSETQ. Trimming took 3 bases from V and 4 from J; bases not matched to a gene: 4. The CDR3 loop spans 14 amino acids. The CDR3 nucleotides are TGCGCCAGCAGCTCTTCTAGCGGGGGATACGAGCAGTACTTC. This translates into CASSSSSGGYEQYF.

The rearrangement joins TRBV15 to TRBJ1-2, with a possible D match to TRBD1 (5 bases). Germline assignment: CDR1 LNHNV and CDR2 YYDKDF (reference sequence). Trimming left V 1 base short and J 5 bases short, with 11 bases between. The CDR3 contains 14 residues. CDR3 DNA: TGTGCCACCAGCAGAGGCTCCGGGGGGTATGGCTACACCTTC. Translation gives CATSRGSGGYGYTF.

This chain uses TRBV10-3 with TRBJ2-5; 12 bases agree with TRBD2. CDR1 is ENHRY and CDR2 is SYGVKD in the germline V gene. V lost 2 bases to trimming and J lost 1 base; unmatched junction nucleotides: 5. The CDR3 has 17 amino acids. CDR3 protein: CAISEPTSGGLQETQYF. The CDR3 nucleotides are TGTGCCATCAGTGAGCCGACTAGCGGGGGTCTCCAAGAGACCCAGTACTTC.

CDR3 in amino acids: CASSPGGASPETQYF. The CDR3 region has the DNA TGTGCCAGCAGCCCAGGGGGCGCCTCCCCAGAGACCCAGTACTTC. The V and J genes are TRBV7-3 and TRBJ2-5; TRBD1 matches 8 bases. The CDR3 consists of 15 residues. Germline lookup yields CDR1 SGHTA and CDR2 FQGTGA. V lost 5 bases and J lost 4; bases outside the gene matches: 9.

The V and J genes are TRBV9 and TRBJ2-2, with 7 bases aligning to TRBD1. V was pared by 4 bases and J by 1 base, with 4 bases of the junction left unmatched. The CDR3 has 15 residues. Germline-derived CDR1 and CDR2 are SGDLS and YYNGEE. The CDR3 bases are TGTGCCAGCAGCCCAAGACAGGGGAACACCGGGGAGCTGTTTTTT. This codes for CASSPRQGNTGELFF.

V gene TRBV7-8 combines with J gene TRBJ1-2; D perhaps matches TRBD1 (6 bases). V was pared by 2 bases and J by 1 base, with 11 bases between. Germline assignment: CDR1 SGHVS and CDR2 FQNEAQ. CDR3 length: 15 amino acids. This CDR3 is CASSLQGTLNYGYTF. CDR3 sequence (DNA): TGTGCCAGCAGCTTACAAGGGACACTTAACTATGGCTACACCTTC. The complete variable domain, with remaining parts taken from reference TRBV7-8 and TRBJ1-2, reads GAGVSQSPRYKVAKRGQDVALRCDPISGHVSLFWYQQALGQGPEFLTYFQNEAQLDKSGLPSDRFFAERPEGSVSTLKIQRTQQEDSAVYLCASSLQGTLNYGYTFGSGTRLTVV.

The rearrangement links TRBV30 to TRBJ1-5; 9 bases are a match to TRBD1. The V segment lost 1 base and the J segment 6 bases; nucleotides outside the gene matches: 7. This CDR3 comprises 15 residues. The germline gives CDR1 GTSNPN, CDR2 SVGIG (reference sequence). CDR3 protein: CAWSAGGQGFQPQHF. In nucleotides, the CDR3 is TGTGCCTGGAGTGCAGGGGGACAGGGCTTTCAGCCCCAGCATTTT.

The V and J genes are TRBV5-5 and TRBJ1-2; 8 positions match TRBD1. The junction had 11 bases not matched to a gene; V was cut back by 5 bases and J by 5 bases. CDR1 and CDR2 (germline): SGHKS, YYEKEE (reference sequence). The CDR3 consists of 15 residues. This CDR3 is CASSPGQGAQYGYTF. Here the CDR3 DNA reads TGTGCCAGCAGTCCTGGCCAGGGGGCGCAGTATGGCTACACCTTC.

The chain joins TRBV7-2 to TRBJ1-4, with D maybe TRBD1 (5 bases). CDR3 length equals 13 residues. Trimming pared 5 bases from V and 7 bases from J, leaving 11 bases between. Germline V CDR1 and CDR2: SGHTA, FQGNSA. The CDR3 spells CASSRGYPEKLFF. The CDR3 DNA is TGTGCCAGCAGCAGGGGATACCCTGAAAAACTGTTTTTT.

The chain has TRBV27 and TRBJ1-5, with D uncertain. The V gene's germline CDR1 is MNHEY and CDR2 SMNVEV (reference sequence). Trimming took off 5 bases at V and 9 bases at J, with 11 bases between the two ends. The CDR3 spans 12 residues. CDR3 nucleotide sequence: TGTGCCAGCAGTATGTCGGGGTGGCCCCAGCATTTT. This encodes CASSMSGWPQHF.

The chain's CDR3 is CASSLQTGNSEQFF. The CDR3 bases are TGTGCCAGCAGCTTACAGACAGGGAATAGTGAGCAGTTCTTC. The chain employs TRBV7-2 and TRBJ2-1; TRBD1 aligns across 7 bases. This CDR3 has 14 residues. CDR1 and CDR2 from the germline V gene are SGHTA and FQGNSA. V shed 2 bases and J 9 bases; nucleotides not matched to a gene: 7.

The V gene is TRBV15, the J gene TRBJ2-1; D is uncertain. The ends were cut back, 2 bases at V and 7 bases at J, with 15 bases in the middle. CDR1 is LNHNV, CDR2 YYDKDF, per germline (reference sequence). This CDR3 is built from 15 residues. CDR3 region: CATSRRTGIGNEQFF. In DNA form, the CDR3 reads TGTGCCACCAGCAGACGAACGGGTATTGGGAATGAGCAGTTCTTC. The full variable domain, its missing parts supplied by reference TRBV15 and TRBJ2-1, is DAMVIQNPRYQVTQFGKPVTLSCSQTLNHNVMYWYQQKSSQAPKLLFHYYDKDFNNEADTPDNFQSRRPNTSFCFLDIRSPGLGDTAMYLCATSRRTGIGNEQFFGPGTRLTVL.

Written as DNA, the CDR3 is TGTGCCAGCAGTTACTCCCTCCGGGCAGGGTGGGACCAAGAGACCCAGTACTTC. It is translated as CASSYSLRAGWDQETQYF. The chain uses TRBV6-2 or TRBV6-3 and TRBJ2-5; D possibly corresponds to TRBD1 (5 bases). The CDR3 contains 18 residues. Germline V CDR1 and CDR2: MNHEY, SVGEGT. V was trimmed by 0 bases and J by 0 bases, leaving 17 bases between them.

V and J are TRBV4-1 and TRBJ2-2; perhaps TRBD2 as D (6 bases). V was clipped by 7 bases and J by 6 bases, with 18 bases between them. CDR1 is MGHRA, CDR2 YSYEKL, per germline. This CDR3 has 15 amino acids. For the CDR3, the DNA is TGCGCCAGCACCACGAGGCGGGGCTTGGCCGGGGAGCTGTTTTTT. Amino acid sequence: CASTTRRGLAGELFF.

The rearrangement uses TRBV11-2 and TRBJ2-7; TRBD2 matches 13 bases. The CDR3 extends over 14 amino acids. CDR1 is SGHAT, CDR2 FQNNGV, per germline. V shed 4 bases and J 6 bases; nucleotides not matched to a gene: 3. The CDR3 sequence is CASSWGLAGFEQYF. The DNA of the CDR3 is TGTGCCAGCAGCTGGGGACTAGCGGGATTCGAGCAGTACTTC.

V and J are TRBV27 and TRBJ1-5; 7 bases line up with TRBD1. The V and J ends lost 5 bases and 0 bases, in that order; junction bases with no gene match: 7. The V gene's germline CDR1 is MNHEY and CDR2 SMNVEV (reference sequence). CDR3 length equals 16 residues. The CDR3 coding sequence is TGTGCCAGCAGTGCCAGGGGGAGGACTAGCAATCAGCCCCAGCATTTT. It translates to CASSARGRTSNQPQHF.

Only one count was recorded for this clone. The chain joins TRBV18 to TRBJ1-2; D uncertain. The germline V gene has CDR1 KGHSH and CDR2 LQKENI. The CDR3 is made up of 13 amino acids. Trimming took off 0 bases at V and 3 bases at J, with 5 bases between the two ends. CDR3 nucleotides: TGTGCCAGCTCACCACCCTCGGACTATGGCTACACCTTC. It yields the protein CASSPPSDYGYTF.

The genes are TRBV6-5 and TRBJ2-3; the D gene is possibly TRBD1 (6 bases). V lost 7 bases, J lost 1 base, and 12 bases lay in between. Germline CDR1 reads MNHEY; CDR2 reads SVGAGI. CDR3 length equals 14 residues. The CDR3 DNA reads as TGTGCCAGCAATCCGGACAGACGCACAGATACGCAGTATTTT. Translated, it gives CASNPDRRTDTQYF.

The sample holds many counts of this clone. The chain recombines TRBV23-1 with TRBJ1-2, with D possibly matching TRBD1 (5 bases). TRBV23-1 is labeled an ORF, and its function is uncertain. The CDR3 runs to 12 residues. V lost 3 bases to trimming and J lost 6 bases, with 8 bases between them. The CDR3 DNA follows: TGCGCCAGCAGTCACCAGGGCGATGGCTACACCTTC. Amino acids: CASSHQGDGYTF.

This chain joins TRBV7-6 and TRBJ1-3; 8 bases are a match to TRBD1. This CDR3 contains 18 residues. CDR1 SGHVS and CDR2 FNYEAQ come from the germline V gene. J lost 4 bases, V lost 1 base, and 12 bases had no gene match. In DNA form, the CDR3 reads TGTGCCAGCAGCTTAGGCCGTGGACAGGGTGGATCAGGAAACACCATATATTTT. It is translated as CASSLGRGQGGSGNTIYF.

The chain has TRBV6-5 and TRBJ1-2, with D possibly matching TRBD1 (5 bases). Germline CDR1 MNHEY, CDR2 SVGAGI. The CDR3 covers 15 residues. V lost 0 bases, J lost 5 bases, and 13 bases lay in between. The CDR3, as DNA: TGTGCCAGCAGTTACTCGGGAGGGGAGGGGTATGGCTACACCTTC. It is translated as CASSYSGGEGYGYTF.

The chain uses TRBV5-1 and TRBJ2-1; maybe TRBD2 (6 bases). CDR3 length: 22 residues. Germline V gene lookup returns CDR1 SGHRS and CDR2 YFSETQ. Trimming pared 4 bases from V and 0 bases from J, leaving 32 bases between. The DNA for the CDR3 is TGCGCCAGCAGCCCCGCCTCATCGTCTAGCGTAGGAACAATAAGCTCCTACAATGAGCAGTTCTTC. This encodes CASSPASSSSVGTISSYNEQFF.

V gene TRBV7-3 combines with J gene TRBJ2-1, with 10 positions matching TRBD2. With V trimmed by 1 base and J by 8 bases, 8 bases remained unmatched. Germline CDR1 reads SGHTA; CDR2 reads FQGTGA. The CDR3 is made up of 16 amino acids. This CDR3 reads CASSLSGTSARYEQFF. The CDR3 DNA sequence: TGTGCCAGCAGCTTAAGTGGGACTAGCGCCAGATATGAGCAGTTCTTC.

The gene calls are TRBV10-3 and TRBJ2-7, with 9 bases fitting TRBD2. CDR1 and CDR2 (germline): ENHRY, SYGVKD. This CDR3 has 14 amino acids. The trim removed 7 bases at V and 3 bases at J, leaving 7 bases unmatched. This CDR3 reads CAINPGLASYEQYF. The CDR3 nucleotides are TGTGCCATCAATCCGGGACTAGCAAGCTACGAGCAGTACTTC.

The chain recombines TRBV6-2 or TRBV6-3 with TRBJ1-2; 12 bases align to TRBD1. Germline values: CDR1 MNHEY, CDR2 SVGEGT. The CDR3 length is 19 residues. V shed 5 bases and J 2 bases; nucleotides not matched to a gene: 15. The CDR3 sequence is CASSGGSLGTGGPNYGYTF. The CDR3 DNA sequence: TGTGCCAGCAGTGGGGGAAGCCTCGGGACAGGGGGCCCAAACTATGGCTACACCTTC.

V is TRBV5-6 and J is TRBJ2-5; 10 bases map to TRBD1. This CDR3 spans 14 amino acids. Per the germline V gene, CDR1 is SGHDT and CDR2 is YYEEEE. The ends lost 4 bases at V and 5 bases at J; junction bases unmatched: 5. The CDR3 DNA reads TGTGCCAGCAGCAAGGGACAGGGGAGGGAGACCCAGTACTTC. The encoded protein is CASSKGQGRETQYF.

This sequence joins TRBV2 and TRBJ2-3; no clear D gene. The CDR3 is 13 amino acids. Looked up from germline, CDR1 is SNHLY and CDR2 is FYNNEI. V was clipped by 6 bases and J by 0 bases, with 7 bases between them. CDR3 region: CASRAGSTDTQYF. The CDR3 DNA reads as TGTGCCAGCAGGGCCGGGAGCACAGATACGCAGTATTTT.

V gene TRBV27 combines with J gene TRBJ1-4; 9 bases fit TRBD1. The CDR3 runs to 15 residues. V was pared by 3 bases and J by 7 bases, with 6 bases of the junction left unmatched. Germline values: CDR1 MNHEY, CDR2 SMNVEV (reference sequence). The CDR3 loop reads CASSFLGTGPEKLFF. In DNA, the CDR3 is TGTGCCAGCAGTTTCCTCGGGACAGGGCCTGAAAAACTGTTTTTT.

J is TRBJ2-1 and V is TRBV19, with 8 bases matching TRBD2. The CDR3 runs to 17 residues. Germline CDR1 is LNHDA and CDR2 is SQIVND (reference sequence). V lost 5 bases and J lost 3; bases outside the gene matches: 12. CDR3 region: CASSSPGSGGGYNEQFF. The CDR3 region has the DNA TGTGCCAGTAGTTCCCCGGGGAGCGGGGGAGGCTACAATGAGCAGTTCTTC.

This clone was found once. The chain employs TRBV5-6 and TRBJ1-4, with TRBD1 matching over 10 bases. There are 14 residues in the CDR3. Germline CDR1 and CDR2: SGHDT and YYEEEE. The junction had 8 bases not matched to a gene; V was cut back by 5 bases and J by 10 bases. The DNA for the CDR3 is TGTGCCAGCAGTTCCCTGACAGGGGGCTCAAAACTGTTTTTT. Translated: CASSSLTGGSKLFF. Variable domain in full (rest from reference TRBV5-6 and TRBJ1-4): DAGVTQSPTHLIKTRGQQVTLRCSPKSGHDTVSWYQQALGQGPQFIFQYYEEEERQRGNFPDRFSGHQFPNYSSELNVNALLLGDSALYLCASSSLTGGSKLFFGSGTQLSVL.

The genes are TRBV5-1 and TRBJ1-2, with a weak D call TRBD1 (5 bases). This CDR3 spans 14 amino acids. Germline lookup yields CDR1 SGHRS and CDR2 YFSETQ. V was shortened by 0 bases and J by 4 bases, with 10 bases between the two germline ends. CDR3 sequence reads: CASSLDATAYGYTF. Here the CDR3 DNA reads TGCGCCAGCAGCTTGGATGCGACAGCCTATGGCTACACCTTC.